The 12 T cell receptor beta chains in this list originate from one sample, sequenced in a study of spatial heterogeneity in lung cancer. Study-wide points: For expanded intratumoral alpha and beta TCRs, counts tracked tumor mutation counts.

One entry per CDR3 protein, called by TCRdb with MiXCR from the 5' RACE reads. The table records under 7,500 distinct CDR3 sequences, 26% of them present only once. Time point described: sample taken at primary tumor resection. Their antigens remain unidentified. The material sequenced was lung tumor tissue, taken at surgery. Every receptor here comes from a male donor with early-stage non-small cell lung cancer.

This clonotype is labeled as medium-sized. V and J are TRBV27 and TRBJ2-3; maybe TRBD2 (6 bases). This CDR3 has 15 amino acids. Per germline, CDR1 MNHEY and CDR2 SMNVEV (reference sequence). The V end lost 0 bases, the J end lost 4 bases, and 11 bases lay between the germline ends. CDR3 sequence: CASSLSPWGADTQYF. CDR3 DNA sequence: TGTGCCAGCAGTTTATCCCCATGGGGGGCAGATACGCAGTATTTT.

The chain employs TRBV5-4 and TRBJ2-2; 10 positions agree with TRBD1. Germline V gene data show CDR1 as SGHNT and CDR2 as YYREEE (reference sequence). J gave up 6 bases and V 4 bases, and 6 bases lay outside the gene matches. The CDR3 is 15 amino acids. This CDR3 is CASSQGQGSAGELFF. CDR3 in DNA: TGTGCCAGCAGCCAGGGACAGGGGAGTGCCGGGGAGCTGTTTTTT. Combining the CDR3 with reference TRBV5-4 and TRBJ2-2 gives the whole variable domain ETGVTQSPTHLIKTRGQQVTLRCSSQSGHNTVSWYQQALGQGPQFIFQYYREEENGRGNFPPRFSGLQFPNYSSELNVNALELDDSALYLCASSQGQGSAGELFFGEGSRLTVL.

This clonotype is medium-sized in the sample. The chain carries TRBV5-5 and TRBJ2-3; TRBD1 aligns across 7 bases. The CDR3 contains 14 residues. Germline trimming cut 1 base from V and 3 bases from J; bases unmatched to any gene: 2. The germline gives CDR1 SGHKS, CDR2 YYEKEE (reference sequence). CDR3 nucleotide sequence: TGTGCCAGCAGCTTGTTACAGGGGACAGATACGCAGTATTTT. It is translated as CASSLLQGTDTQYF.

This clonotype has only a few counts. The chain links TRBV10-2 to TRBJ2-5, with 11 bases that match TRBD2. V dropped 4 bases and J dropped 7; count of bases not matched to a gene: 11. CDR3 length: 16 amino acids. Germline CDR1 and CDR2: WSHSY and SAAADI. Here the CDR3 reads CASSGIAGGPFGTQYF. The CDR3 DNA sequence: TGCGCCAGCAGTGGAATAGCGGGAGGGCCGTTCGGGACCCAGTACTTC.

In its sample, this clonotype was seen many times. The genes are TRBV4-1 and TRBJ2-5; D might be TRBD2 (6 bases). With 4 bases removed from V and 3 bases from J, the gap between germline ends came to 15 bases. The CDR3 has 15 residues. The germline V gene has CDR1 MGHRA and CDR2 YSYEKL. The CDR3 sequence is CASSRFLADEETQYF. CDR3 in DNA: TGCGCCAGCAGCCGGTTTTTAGCGGATGAAGAGACCCAGTACTTC.

The sample holds a few counts of this clonotype. V usage is TRBV7-9 and J usage is TRBJ2-1; the match to TRBD2 covers 7 bases. The germline gives CDR1 SEHNR, CDR2 FQNEAQ (reference sequence). The CDR3 is made up of 15 amino acids. Trimming at V came to 5 bases and at J to 7 bases, leaving 11 bases not matched to a gene. The DNA of the CDR3 is TGTGCCAGCAGCCCCGGGGTAGCGGGTGGAAATGAGCAGTTCTTC. It codes for CASSPGVAGGNEQFF.

This clonotype was seen a handful of times. CDR3 DNA: TGCAGCGTTGTCGGACAGGGAGCCCCCAGTACCTATGGCTACACCTTC. This encodes CSVVGQGAPSTYGYTF. The chain couples TRBV29-1 to TRBJ1-2; 8 bases are a match to TRBD1. This CDR3 comprises 16 residues. Germline lookup yields CDR1 SQVTM and CDR2 ANQGSEA. V lost 4 bases, J lost 4 bases, and 14 bases stayed unmatched.

The chain links TRBV6-6 to TRBJ2-3; perhaps D is TRBD1 or TRBD2 (6 bases each). The length of the CDR3 is 14 residues. The V gene's germline CDR1 is MNHNY and CDR2 SVGAGI (reference sequence). Trimming shortened V by 3 bases and J by 3 bases, and 10 bases separated the two germline ends. Here the CDR3 DNA reads TGTGCCAGCAGTTATGGGGGGCAAACAGATACGCAGTATTTT. It codes for CASSYGGQTDTQYF.

The V gene is TRBV27, the J gene TRBJ2-6; D might be TRBD1 (5 bases). The V gene's germline CDR1 is MNHEY and CDR2 SMNVEV (reference sequence). Trimming removed 4 bases at V and 1 base at J, with 8 bases between. The CDR3 loop spans 15 amino acids. CDR3 nucleotide sequence: TGTGCCAGCAGTTGGAAGGGGTCTGGGGCCAACGTCCTGACTTTC. As protein: CASSWKGSGANVLTF.

The chain links TRBV12-5 to TRBJ2-5; 7 positions agree with TRBD2. V shed 3 bases and J 6 bases; nucleotides not matched to a gene: 19. Per germline, CDR1 LGHNT and CDR2 FRNRAP. CDR3 length: 18 amino acids. This CDR3 reads CASGFLVGAGDSGKTQYF. For the CDR3, the DNA is TGTGCTAGTGGTTTCCTCGTAGGGGCGGGAGATTCAGGAAAGACCCAGTACTTC.

This clonotype was seen many times. The V call is TRBV10-3, the J call TRBJ1-1; 7 bases line up with TRBD1. CDR1 is ENHRY, CDR2 SYGVKD, per germline. V was pared by 4 bases and J by 2 bases, with 7 bases of the junction left unmatched. The CDR3 is 15 amino acids. DNA of the CDR3: TGTGCCATCAGTGGTTCACGGGACAGAAACACTGAAGCTTTCTTT. Encoded protein: CAISGSRDRNTEAFF.

The chain joins TRBV15 to TRBJ1-2; no definite D call. Germline lookup yields CDR1 LNHNV and CDR2 YYDKDF (reference sequence). With 3 bases removed from V and 4 bases from J, the gap between germline ends came to 3 bases. This CDR3 region has 11 residues. The CDR3: CATSRGYGYTF. Here the CDR3 DNA reads TGTGCCACCAGCAGGGGCTATGGCTACACCTTC.